This T cell receptor beta chain was recovered during a study of T cell changes during pregnancy in multiple sclerosis. TCRdb's table, derived via immunoSEQ multiplex PCR, lists solely in-frame clones and lacks some. The sample holds tens of thousands of clones; about nine tenths are singletons and the top ten take roughly 1.4%. Germline CDR1 reads MNHEY; CDR2 reads SVGAGI. The CDR3 has 12 residues. V was clipped by 8 bases and J by 1 base; unmatched bases: 0. The V gene is TRBV6-5, the J gene TRBJ2-3; 7 bases line up with TRBD1. This TCR was sampled from a female donor with multiple sclerosis, enrolled in a pregnancy study. Sequenced input: PBMCs (not recorded whether the cells were cultured). CDR3 nucleotides: TGTGCCAGCCAGGGGGGCACAGATACGCAGTATTTT. This translates into CASQGGTDTQYF.